This T cell receptor beta chain was captured in a study of T cells after yellow fever vaccination. Looking at the study overall: For low cell numbers, libraries were made with SMART-Seq v4 Ultra Low Input.

Germline assignment: CDR1 DFQATT and CDR2 SNEGSKA (reference sequence). The CDR3 length is 15 residues. Trimming cost V 0 bases and J 2 bases; bases outside gene matches: 7. TCRdb reprocessed the 5' RACE reads with MiXCR, giving one entry per CDR3 protein. In the table there are just under 600,000 distinct CDR3 sequences, about 13% of which are singletons. About this clonotype itself: Its cognate antigen is unknown.

Study-level results: In FACS-sorted repertoires, abundant clonotypes from the bulk population could appear as contaminants. Detected again after the booster were most primary-vaccination clones, at nearly 97% CD4 and 88% CD8.

The chain carries TRBV20-1 and TRBJ2-7; TRBD1 matches at 7 bases. The sequence came from a man under 40 who received the YFV17D yellow fever vaccine. This sample comprised PBMCs, obtained on the day of the yellow fever booster vaccination. The CDR3 loop reads CSARETGTPTYEQYF. As DNA, the CDR3 is TGCAGTGCTAGAGAGACAGGGACCCCGACCTACGAGCAGTACTTC.